Each of the 25 T cell receptor beta chains below was sequenced from the same sample in a study of T cells after posttransplantation cyclophosphamide. Sequenced by immunoSEQ multiplex PCR; TCRdb stores in-frame clones only, minus some. Altogether 42,000 or so clones were found in the sample, and no singletons occur. Specimen: PBMCs. These receptors all come from a woman in her forties or fifties in good health and a related stem cell transplant donor.

Many counts were recorded for this clone. The chain carries TRBV30 and TRBJ2-4; TRBD2 is a possible D gene (5 bases). The ends were cut back, 2 bases at V and 1 base at J, with 9 bases in the middle. Germline V gene lookup returns CDR1 GTSNPN and CDR2 SVGIG (reference sequence). This CDR3 spans 14 amino acids. The CDR3 region has the DNA TGTGCCTGGAGTCAGCGGAGGGCCAAAAACATTCAGTACTTC. Protein: CAWSQRRAKNIQYF.

This clone was recorded many times. The chain is built from TRBV28 and TRBJ1-6; perhaps TRBD1 as D (6 bases). The CDR3 is 12 amino acids. Trimming pared 3 bases from V and 10 bases from J, leaving 7 bases between. The germline V gene encodes CDR1 MDHEN and CDR2 SYDVKM. Here the CDR3 DNA reads TGTGCCAGCAGTTTTCAGGGGTCACCCCTCCACTTT. It yields the protein CASSFQGSPLHF.

This clone was detected ten times or more. CDR3 coding DNA: TGTGCCAGCAGTGAAAGGGGCTGGGACACTGAAGCTTTCTTT. Protein: CASSERGWDTEAFF. The V gene is TRBV11-2, the J gene TRBJ1-1, with D perhaps TRBD1 (5 bases). Trimming removed 6 bases at V and 3 bases at J, with 14 bases between. The germline V gene has CDR1 SGHAT and CDR2 FQNNGV. This CDR3 comprises 14 residues.

Many counts were recorded for this clone. CDR3: CSVSPGEKLFF. CDR3 bases: TGCAGCGTCTCCCCAGGGGAAAAACTGTTTTTT. The V and J genes are TRBV29-1 and TRBJ1-4, with D maybe TRBD1 (5 bases). The CDR3 contains 11 residues. V was clipped by 6 bases and J by 8 bases, with 10 bases between them. Germline CDR1 and CDR2: SQVTM and ANQGSEA. The full variable domain, its missing parts supplied by reference TRBV29-1 and TRBJ1-4, is SAVISQKPSRDICQRGTSLTIQCQVDSQVTMMFWYRQQPGQSLTLIATANQGSEATYESGFVIDKFPISRPNLTFSTLTVSNMSPEDSSIYLCSVSPGEKLFFGSGTQLSVL.

At least ten counts were recorded for this clone. The rearrangement uses TRBV19 and TRBJ1-4; 12 bases line up with TRBD1. The V and J ends lost 4 bases and 7 bases, in that order; junction bases with no gene match: 4. The CDR3 covers 15 residues. Per the germline V gene, CDR1 is LNHDA and CDR2 is SQIVND (reference sequence). In DNA, the CDR3 is TGTGCCAGTAGTACAGGGACAGGGGGCATTGAAAAACTGTTTTTT. Its protein product is CASSTGTGGIEKLFF.

This clone appeared many times. The chain has TRBV5-4 and TRBJ2-3; TRBD2 matches 12 bases. Germline CDR1 reads SGHNT; CDR2 reads YYREEE (reference sequence). J was trimmed by 4 bases and V by 4 bases; bases with no gene match: 4. There are 15 residues in the CDR3. This chain's CDR3 is CASSLRLAGADTQYF. The CDR3 coding sequence is TGTGCCAGCAGCCTCAGACTAGCGGGGGCAGATACGCAGTATTTT.

The table lists this clone with many counts. V is TRBV5-5 and J is TRBJ1-4; weak D call: TRBD1 (5 bases). The V gene lost 4 bases and the J gene lost 6 bases, with 16 bases spanning the gap. The V gene's germline CDR1 is SGHKS and CDR2 YYEKEE (reference sequence). This CDR3 contains 15 residues. CDR3 protein: CASSPVGSGYEKLFF. As DNA, the CDR3 is TGTGCCAGCAGCCCGGTCGGGTCAGGGTATGAAAAACTGTTTTTT.

This clone was recorded at least ten times. The V call is TRBV11-2, the J call TRBJ2-3; TRBD2 is a possible D gene (6 bases). The CDR3 loop spans 11 amino acids. V lost 8 bases and J 8 bases, leaving 11 bases between the germline ends. CDR1 and CDR2 (germline): SGHAT, FQNNGV. In DNA form, the CDR3 reads TGTGCCAGCGGTCCGGGACTTACGCAGTATTTT. Its translation: CASGPGLTQYF. The whole variable domain, remainder taken from reference TRBV11-2 and TRBJ2-3, is EAGVAQSPRYKIIEKRQSVAFWCNPISGHATLYWYQQILGQGPKLLIQFQNNGVVDDSQLPKDRFSAERLKGVDSTLKIQPAKLEDSAVYLCASGPGLTQYFGPGTRLTVL.

Ten or more counts support this clone. The rearrangement joins TRBV4-1 to TRBJ1-2; tentatively, D is TRBD1 (6 bases). V lost 4 bases, J lost 1 base, and 16 bases lay in between. In germline, CDR1 is MGHRA, CDR2 YSYEKL. There are 16 residues in the CDR3. The CDR3 is CASSPQAGTHNYGYTF. The DNA for the CDR3 is TGCGCCAGCAGCCCTCAAGCGGGGACACATAACTATGGCTACACCTTC.

This clone was recorded at least ten times. The chain links TRBV27 to TRBJ2-7; no reliable D call. Trimming stripped 5 bases from V and 3 bases from J, with 11 bases between. Germline CDR1 and CDR2: MNHEY and SMNVEV (reference sequence). This CDR3 has 13 residues. CDR3 sequence (DNA): TGTGCCAGCAGTCCGCGATTATTCTACGAGCAGTACTTC. Its translation: CASSPRLFYEQYF.

The sample holds many counts of this clone. The chain carries TRBV6-5 and TRBJ2-7, with D perhaps TRBD2 (6 bases). V was clipped by 2 bases and J by 4 bases, with 12 bases between them. Germline CDR1 reads MNHEY; CDR2 reads SVGAGI. The CDR3 has 14 amino acids. Here the CDR3 DNA reads TGTGCCAGCAGTTACGGTTTTGGGGGGTACGAGCAGTACTTC. It translates to CASSYGFGGYEQYF.

In this sample, this clone turned up many times. The rearrangement joins TRBV7-9 to TRBJ1-4, with TRBD1 identical over 7 bases. V dropped 1 base and J dropped 7; count of bases not matched to a gene: 12. The germline V gene has CDR1 SEHNR and CDR2 FQNEAQ (reference sequence). The CDR3 length is 17 residues. The CDR3 nucleotides read TGTGCCAGCAGCTTAGAGGGACAGACTATAGGTGTTGAAAAACTGTTTTTT. It yields the protein CASSLEGQTIGVEKLFF.

At least ten counts were recorded for this clone. The chain joins TRBV6-1 to TRBJ2-7, with TRBD2 identical over 10 bases. The J segment lost 3 bases and the V segment lost 5 bases, leaving 7 bases of the junction unmatched. Germline CDR1 is MNHNS and CDR2 is SASEGT. This CDR3 is 15 amino acids long. CDR3 in amino acids: CASSPSGRGLYEQYF. The CDR3 nucleotides read TGTGCCAGCAGTCCCAGCGGGAGGGGGCTCTACGAGCAGTACTTC.

This clone was counted ten times or more. The chain employs TRBV5-8 and TRBJ1-2; unclear D gene. Trimming removed 1 base at V and 4 bases at J, with 23 bases between. Germline V lookup: CDR1 SGHTS, CDR2 YDEGEE. The CDR3 is made up of 18 amino acids. As DNA, the CDR3 is TGTGCCAGCAGCTTGAACCCATCGGTGAGGCGGATAGGCTATGGCTACACCTTC. Translation: CASSLNPSVRRIGYGYTF.

This clone was counted many times. The chain is built from TRBV2 and TRBJ1-6; the D gene is possibly TRBD1 (6 bases). Trimming took 6 bases from V and 8 from J, leaving 8 bases between them. There are 12 residues in the CDR3. CDR1 is SNHLY and CDR2 is FYNNEI in the germline V gene. CDR3 sequence reads: CASRRTDSPLHF. DNA of the CDR3: TGTGCCAGCAGGCGGACAGATTCACCCCTCCACTTT.

In this sample, this clone turned up many times. The germline gene is not matched at one end of the junction; a read error may be the cause. This rearrangement joins TRBV10-3 to TRBJ2-7, with 9 bases identical to TRBD1. This CDR3 has 15 residues. Germline V gene sequence: CDR1 ENHRY, CDR2 SYGVKD. The chain's CDR3 is CAISGGQGSSHEQYF. In DNA form, the CDR3 reads TGTGCCATCAGTGGCGGACAGGGGAGCTCCCACGAGCAGTACTTC.

In this sample, this clone turned up many times. The J gene is TRBJ2-2, the V gene TRBV5-1, with TRBD2 matching over 12 bases. J was trimmed by 0 bases and V by 2 bases; bases with no gene match: 5. Germline values: CDR1 SGHRS, CDR2 YFSETQ. The CDR3 covers 18 residues. CDR3 sequence (DNA): TGCGCCAGCAGCTTACGACTAGCGGGGGCTACGAACACCGGGGAGCTGTTTTTT. Protein: CASSLRLAGATNTGELFF.

This clone was detected ten times or more. The CDR3 here is CASSLTGPNEQYF. The DNA of the CDR3 is TGTGCCAGCAGCTTAACAGGGCCCAACGAGCAGTACTTC. This rearrangement joins TRBV7-8 to TRBJ2-7; weak D call: TRBD1 (6 bases). This CDR3 spans 13 amino acids. Trimming stripped 2 bases from V and 5 bases from J, with 10 bases between. Germline CDR1 reads SGHVS; CDR2 reads FQNEAQ.

In its sample, this clone was seen many times. The V call is TRBV27, the J call TRBJ2-3; no clear D. The CDR3 spans 14 residues. Per the germline V gene, CDR1 is MNHEY and CDR2 is SMNVEV (reference sequence). With 3 bases removed from V and 2 bases from J, the gap between germline ends came to 9 bases. CDR3 region: CASSFNGLTDTQYF. CDR3 DNA sequence: TGTGCCAGCAGTTTTAACGGTCTCACAGATACGCAGTATTTT.

This clone was detected many times. V is TRBV7-2 and J is TRBJ2-5; the D is unclear. Trimming cost V 0 bases and J 7 bases, with 12 bases left between them. This CDR3 region has 14 residues. CDR1 is SGHTA and CDR2 is FQGNSA in the germline V gene. Here the CDR3 reads CASSLALAAVTQYF. The CDR3 coding sequence is TGTGCCAGCAGCTTAGCGCTCGCGGCGGTGACCCAGTACTTC.

There are many counts of this clone. The chain employs TRBV5-1 and TRBJ2-1, with a tentative D call TRBD1 (6 bases). The CDR3 sequence is 15 residues long. Germline V lookup: CDR1 SGHRS, CDR2 YFSETQ. V lost 5 bases and J lost 5, with 17 bases in between. The CDR3 region is CASRPQGTLDNEQFF. The CDR3 DNA is TGCGCCAGCAGACCACAGGGAACGCTAGACAATGAGCAGTTCTTC.

This clone occurred many times. This rearrangement joins TRBV27 to TRBJ1-1; 11 positions agree with TRBD1. Germline loops: CDR1 MNHEY, CDR2 SMNVEV (reference sequence). V trimming: 2 bases; J trimming: 4 bases; junction bases outside the gene matches: 3. The CDR3 runs to 15 residues. CDR3 coding DNA: TGTGCCAGCAGTTTAAAAGGGACAGGGGGCACTGAAGCTTTCTTT. This codes for CASSLKGTGGTEAFF.

This rearrangement joins TRBV6-5 to TRBJ1-1; D remains ambiguous. Germline V gene sequence: CDR1 MNHEY, CDR2 SVGAGI. This CDR3 region has 15 residues. V lost 7 bases to trimming and J lost 0 bases, with 15 bases between them. CDR3 region: CASTQQSTMNTEAFF. Written as DNA, the CDR3 is TGTGCCAGCACACAGCAGTCTACCATGAACACTGAAGCTTTCTTT.

This clone was found many times. The CDR3 reads CASSLGTPYGYTF. CDR3 bases: TGTGCCAGCAGCTTGGGGACACCCTATGGCTACACCTTC. The chain couples TRBV5-4 to TRBJ1-2; possibly TRBD1 for D (5 bases). Germline CDR1 SGHNT, CDR2 YYREEE (reference sequence). This CDR3 is built from 13 residues. Trimming took 0 bases from V and 4 from J, leaving 7 bases between them.

The table lists this clone with many counts. This rearrangement joins TRBV11-3 to TRBJ2-7; the D gene is possibly TRBD2 (5 bases). The ends were cut back, 6 bases at V and 0 bases at J, with 9 bases in the middle. Germline assignment: CDR1 SGHNT and CDR2 YENEEA. CDR3 length: 13 residues. The CDR3 is CASSRGYSYEQYF. The CDR3 region has the DNA TGTGCCAGCAGTCGGGGATACTCCTACGAGCAGTACTTC.